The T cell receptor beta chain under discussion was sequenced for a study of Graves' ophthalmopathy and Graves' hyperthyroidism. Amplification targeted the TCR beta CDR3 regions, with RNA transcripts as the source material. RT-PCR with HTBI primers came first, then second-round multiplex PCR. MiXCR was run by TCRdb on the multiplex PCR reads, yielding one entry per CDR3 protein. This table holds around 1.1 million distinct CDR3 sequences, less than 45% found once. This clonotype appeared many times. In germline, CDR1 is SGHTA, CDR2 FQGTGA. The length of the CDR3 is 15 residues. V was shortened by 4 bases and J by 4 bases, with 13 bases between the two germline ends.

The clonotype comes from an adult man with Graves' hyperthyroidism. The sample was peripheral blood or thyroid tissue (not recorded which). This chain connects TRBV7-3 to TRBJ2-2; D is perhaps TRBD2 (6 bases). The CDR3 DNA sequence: TGTGCCAGCAGCTCTGTGGGAGGCGGCACCGGGGAGCTGTTTTTT. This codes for CASSSVGGGTGELFF.